Given below is one T cell receptor (beta chain) in context. Profiling relied on immunoSEQ multiplex PCR, and the TCRdb table lists in-frame clones only, not all of them. The data contain some 250,000 clones, 85% to 90% of them singletons. The CDR3 covers 18 residues. Germline lookup yields CDR1 LNHDA and CDR2 SQIVND (reference sequence). V was cut by 3 bases and J by 5 bases, with 25 bases left in between. This sample stems from a study of blood T cell repertoires in COVID-19. Among Cohort 3 donors, those recovered had two negative PCRs, clearance, or symptom resolution. The chain employs TRBV19 and TRBJ2-5, with D maybe TRBD1 (5 bases). This receptor was obtained from a man aged 35-49 years who had recovered from COVID-19. Sequencing input: PBMCs or T cells enriched from blood (not recorded which). The CDR3 bases are TGTGCCAGTAGTATCCCAGGGTCGTGGCCTTATTTCGAGGAGACCCAGTACTTC. Amino acids: CASSIPGSWPYFEETQYF.